This record concerns one TCR beta chain sequence. Authors' data handling: Reference gene primer amplification gave nucleated cell count estimates. Profiled with immunoSEQ multiplex PCR; TCRdb holds only in-frame clones, not every one. D and trimming come from the DNA, and the V and J calls and clone size come from that table. The sample carries 310,000 or so clones, around 86% recorded once. From germline, CDR1 is LNHDA and CDR2 SQIVND (reference sequence). The V and J ends lost 7 bases and 2 bases, in that order; junction bases with no gene match: 7. The CDR3 length is 15 residues. This sample stems from a study of blood T cell repertoires in COVID-19. Across the study: PBMCs, B-cell-depleted T cells, or T cells provided the cDNA or gDNA that made up the material.

The sequencing sample was made of peripheral blood. The sequence was obtained from a man in his fifties with active or convalescent COVID-19. The chain employs TRBV19 and TRBJ1-2, with 10 bases fitting TRBD1. The CDR3 DNA sequence: TGTGCCAGTACTCGCTCGACAGGGGGCAACTATGGCTACACCTTC. Encoded protein: CASTRSTGGNYGYTF.